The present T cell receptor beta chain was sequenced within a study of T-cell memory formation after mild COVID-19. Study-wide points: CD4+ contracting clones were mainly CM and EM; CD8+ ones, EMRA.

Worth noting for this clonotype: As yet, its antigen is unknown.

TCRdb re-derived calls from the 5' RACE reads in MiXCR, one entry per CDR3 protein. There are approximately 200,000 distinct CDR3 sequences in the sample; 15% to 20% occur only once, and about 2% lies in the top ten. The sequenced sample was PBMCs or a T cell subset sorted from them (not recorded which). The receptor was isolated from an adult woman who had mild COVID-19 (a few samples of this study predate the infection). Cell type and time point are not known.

DNA of the CDR3: TGTGCCAGCAGCCCGGGGTTCAGGGGTTCTGGGGCCAACGTCCTGACTTTC. Encoded protein: CASSPGFRGSGANVLTF. The chain couples TRBV7-9 to TRBJ2-6, with D possibly TRBD1 on 6 matching bases. V lost 5 bases to trimming and J lost 1 base, with 15 bases between them. The length of the CDR3 is 17 residues. Germline loops: CDR1 SEHNR, CDR2 FQNEAQ (reference sequence).